The 19 T cell receptor beta chains reported below all come from one sample, sequenced in a study of blood T cell repertoires in COVID-19 (dated by TCRdb to between 2020 and 2021). Libraries came from the immunoSEQ multiplex PCR assay. TCRdb took over this immuneACCESS table, retaining in-frame rearrangements with V and J assigned. Such tables are incomplete; in checked studies, under half of the missing clones stem from an unresolved V gene, and the remainder is unexplained. In this sample the table shows approximately 150,000 clones, approximately 90% of which occur a single time. Less than 0.95% of the sample lies in the top ten. Sequenced input: peripheral blood. Receptors originate from a woman aged 50 to 65 with acute or convalescent COVID-19.

The gene calls are TRBV5-1 and TRBJ2-7; 8 nucleotides line up with TRBD1. CDR1 and CDR2 from the germline V gene are SGHRS and YFSETQ. Germline trimming cut 3 bases from V and 3 bases from J; bases unmatched to any gene: 5. The CDR3 is made up of 14 amino acids. The CDR3 DNA follows: TGCGCCAGCAGCTCGGGACAGGCCCACTACGAGCAGTACTTC. Translating it yields CASSSGQAHYEQYF. Based on the CDR3 plus reference TRBV5-1 and TRBJ2-7, the full variable domain is KAGVTQTPRYLIKTRGQQVTLSCSPISGHRSVSWYQQTPGQGLQFLFEYFSETQRNKGNFPGRFSGRQFSNSRSEMNVSTLELGDSALYLCASSSGQAHYEQYFGPGTRLTVT.

This chain joins TRBV4-1 and TRBJ2-3; tentative D call: TRBD2 (5 bases). Trimming removed 1 base at V and 5 bases at J, with 7 bases between. This CDR3 contains 13 residues. Germline CDR1 reads MGHRA; CDR2 reads YSYEKL. The CDR3 region has the DNA TGCGCCAGCAGCCAAGGGGCGGGAGATACGCAGTATTTT. This gives the protein CASSQGAGDTQYF.

This clone was counted once. V is TRBV5-4 and J is TRBJ2-7; 7 bases match TRBD1. The CDR3 covers 14 residues. Germline CDR1 and CDR2: SGHNT and YYREEE (reference sequence). Trimming at V came to 1 base and at J to 3 bases, leaving 4 bases not matched to a gene. In DNA form, the CDR3 reads TGTGCCAGCAGCTTGCCGGGACAGCACTACGAGCAGTACTTC. Its protein is CASSLPGQHYEQYF.

This chain uses TRBV11-3 with TRBJ2-2; the D gene is possibly TRBD1 (6 bases). Looked up from germline, CDR1 is SGHNT and CDR2 is YENEEA. V was shortened by 3 bases and J by 7 bases, with 15 bases between the two germline ends. CDR3 length equals 15 residues. In DNA form, the CDR3 reads TGTGCCAGCAGCTTTGCAGGGGCGGATAGCGGGGAGCTGTTTTTT. Protein: CASSFAGADSGELFF.

The gene calls are TRBV3-1 (or the pseudogene TRBV3-2) and TRBJ2-4, with 7 bases matching TRBD1. The ends lost 6 bases at V and 11 bases at J; junction bases unmatched: 7. Germline lookup yields CDR1 LGHDT and CDR2 YNNKEL (reference sequence). The CDR3 runs 12 residues. The DNA of the CDR3 is TGTGCCAGCAGTCCGGGGACAGCCCTTCAGTACTTC. Translated: CASSPGTALQYF.

J is TRBJ2-3 and V is TRBV13, with D perhaps matching TRBD2 (6 bases). V gave up 3 bases and J gave up 6 bases, with 13 bases separating them. Germline CDR1 is PRHDT and CDR2 is FYEKMQ (reference sequence). The CDR3 runs to 14 residues. CDR3 nucleotide sequence: TGTGCCAGCAGCTTCCCGGGAGATGGGGATACGCAGTATTTT. It codes for CASSFPGDGDTQYF.

CDR3 in amino acids: CASSPTGSGTEAFF. The CDR3 DNA is TGTGCCAGCAGCCCTACAGGGAGTGGGACTGAAGCTTTCTTT. This chain links TRBV11-3 with TRBJ1-1, with TRBD1 as a possible D gene (6 bases). Between the trimmed V and J ends, which lost 5 bases and 5 bases, there was a span of 15 bases. The CDR3 has 14 amino acids. Germline V gene sequence: CDR1 SGHNT, CDR2 YENEEA.

This sequence joins TRBV5-1 and TRBJ2-7; 12 nucleotides match TRBD1. The J segment lost 1 base and the V segment lost 6 bases, leaving 8 bases of the junction unmatched. The CDR3 loop spans 16 amino acids. Germline values: CDR1 SGHRS, CDR2 YFSETQ. In DNA form, the CDR3 reads TGCGCCAGCACCCCGGGGGGACAGGGGGCATCCTACGAGCAGTACTTC. Translation gives CASTPGGQGASYEQYF.

This clone was seen a single time. The chain carries TRBV4-1 and TRBJ1-5; 9 bases match TRBD1. The V gene's germline CDR1 is MGHRA and CDR2 YSYEKL. The J segment lost 1 base and the V segment lost 2 bases, leaving 3 bases of the junction unmatched. This CDR3 is 16 amino acids long. The CDR3 loop is CASSQYGTGSNQPQHF. CDR3 DNA sequence: TGCGCCAGCAGCCAATACGGGACAGGGAGCAATCAGCCCCAGCATTTT.

This rearrangement joins TRBV3-1 (or the pseudogene TRBV3-2) to TRBJ2-1, with D maybe TRBD2 (6 bases). The germline V and J ends were trimmed by 1 base and 0 bases, with 10 bases remaining between them. The germline V gene encodes CDR1 LGHDT and CDR2 YNNKEL (reference sequence). CDR3 length: 16 amino acids. CDR3 DNA: TGTGCCAGCAGCCAAGGGCGGGGAAGCTCCTACAATGAGCAGTTCTTC. This translates into CASSQGRGSSYNEQFF.

This clone was picked up one time. The genes are TRBV10-2 and TRBJ1-6; D might be TRBD1 (5 bases). Trimming pared 6 bases from V and 11 bases from J, leaving 23 bases between. CDR1 and CDR2 from the germline V gene are WSHSY and SAAADI. The CDR3 runs to 16 residues. CDR3 in DNA: TGCGCCAGCAGGATCGACCCCAGGGAAAGGTTCGCACCCCTCCACTTT. This codes for CASRIDPRERFAPLHF.

The rearrangement joins TRBV11-3 to TRBJ2-7, with TRBD1 matching over 7 bases. V was clipped by 5 bases and J by 0 bases; unmatched bases: 13. Germline V CDR1 and CDR2: SGHNT, YENEEA. This CDR3 contains 17 residues. The CDR3 loop reads CASSPGIGQESSYEQYF. The CDR3 DNA follows: TGTGCCAGCAGCCCCGGTATAGGACAGGAGAGCTCCTACGAGCAGTACTTC.

Only a few counts were recorded for this clone. This chain joins TRBV9 and TRBJ1-1; perhaps TRBD1 as D (5 bases). Germline CDR1 SGDLS, CDR2 YYNGEE. V dropped 0 bases and J dropped 0 bases, with 6 bases sitting between them. CDR3 size: 14 residues. CDR3 bases: TGTGCCAGCAGCGTAGGCAGGGTGAACACTGAAGCTTTCTTT. As protein: CASSVGRVNTEAFF.

The chain links TRBV11-2 to TRBJ2-2; the D gene is possibly TRBD2 (6 bases). The germline gives CDR1 SGHAT, CDR2 FQNNGV. The CDR3 runs to 14 residues. The V end lost 2 bases, the J end lost 8 bases, and 12 bases lay between the germline ends. CDR3 DNA: TGTGCCAGCAGCTTATTGCGGGATACGGGGGAGCTGTTTTTT. Translated: CASSLLRDTGELFF.

The chain joins TRBV11-3 to TRBJ1-1; the D gene is possibly TRBD1 (6 bases). V was trimmed by 0 bases and J by 0 bases, leaving 14 bases between them. Germline lookup yields CDR1 SGHNT and CDR2 YENEEA. The CDR3 sequence is 17 residues long. CDR3 amino acids: CASSLDSHRVMNTEAFF. CDR3 DNA sequence: TGTGCCAGCAGCTTAGATTCGCACAGGGTAATGAACACTGAAGCTTTCTTT.

The rearrangement uses TRBV7-9 and TRBJ2-3; 10 bases align to TRBD2. This CDR3 spans 15 amino acids. Germline trimming cut 5 bases from V and 1 base from J; bases unmatched to any gene: 3. Germline-derived CDR1 and CDR2 are SEHNR and FQNEAQ (reference sequence). CDR3 sequence reads: CASSPGTSGTDTQYF. For the CDR3, the DNA is TGTGCCAGCAGCCCTGGGACTAGCGGCACAGATACGCAGTATTTT. Full variable domain (missing parts from reference TRBV7-9 and TRBJ2-3): DTGVSQNPRHKITKRGQNVTFRCDPISEHNRLYWYRQTLGQGPEFLTYFQNEAQLEKSRLLSDRFSAERPKGSFSTLEIQRTEQGDSAMYLCASSPGTSGTDTQYFGPGTRLTVL.

The genes are TRBV3-1 (or the pseudogene TRBV3-2) and TRBJ2-1, with 7 bases identical to TRBD2. Trimming cost V 1 base and J 10 bases; bases outside gene matches: 1. Germline assignment: CDR1 LGHDT and CDR2 YNNKEL (reference sequence). The CDR3 length is 12 residues. In nucleotides, the CDR3 is TGTGCCAGCAGCCAAGTAGCGGGCGAGCAGTTCTTC. It translates to CASSQVAGEQFF.

The CDR3 loop is CASSLERFRDRHEQYF. As DNA, the CDR3 is TGTGCCAGCAGCTTAGAGAGGTTCAGGGATCGCCACGAGCAGTACTTC. The chain is built from TRBV7-8 and TRBJ2-7; D might be TRBD1 (5 bases). CDR1 is SGHVS and CDR2 is FQNEAQ in the germline V gene. CDR3 length equals 16 residues. Trimming took off 1 base at V and 5 bases at J, with 18 bases between the two ends. Filled out from reference TRBV7-8 and TRBJ2-7, the complete variable domain reads GAGVSQSPRYKVAKRGQDVALRCDPISGHVSLFWYQQALGQGPEFLTYFQNEAQLDKSGLPSDRFFAERPEGSVSTLKIQRTQQEDSAVYLCASSLERFRDRHEQYFGPGTRLTVT.

The chain is built from TRBV20-1 and TRBJ2-3; D is perhaps TRBD2 (7 bases). The CDR3 contains 14 residues. Trimming cost V 3 bases and J 2 bases, with 12 bases left between them. CDR1 and CDR2 (germline): DFQATT, SNEGSKA (reference sequence). CDR3 in DNA: TGCAGTGCTAGTCGGGGGGCCCTCACAGATACGCAGTATTTT. Translated: CSASRGALTDTQYF.